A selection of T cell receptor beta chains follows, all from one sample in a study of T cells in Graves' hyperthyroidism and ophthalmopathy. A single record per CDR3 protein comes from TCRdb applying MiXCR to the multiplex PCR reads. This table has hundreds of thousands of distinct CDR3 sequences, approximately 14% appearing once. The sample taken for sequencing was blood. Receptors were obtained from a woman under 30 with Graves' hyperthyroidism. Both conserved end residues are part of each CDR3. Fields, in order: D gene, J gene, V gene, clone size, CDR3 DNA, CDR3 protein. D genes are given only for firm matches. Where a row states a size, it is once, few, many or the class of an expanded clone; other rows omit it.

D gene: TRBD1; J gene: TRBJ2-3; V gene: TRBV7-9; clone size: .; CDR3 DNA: TGTGCCAGCAGCTTCTACCAAGACAGGGCAGATACGCAGTATTTT; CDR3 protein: CASSFYQDRADTQYF
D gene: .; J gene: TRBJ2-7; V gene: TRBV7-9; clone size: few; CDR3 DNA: TGTGCCAGCAGCCCAGGGGGGGCTAGCGGACCCTCCTACGAGCAGTACTTC; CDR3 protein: CASSPGGASGPSYEQYF
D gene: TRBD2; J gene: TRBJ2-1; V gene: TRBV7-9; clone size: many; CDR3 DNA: TGTGCCAGCAGCTCTAGGAGGTCTAGCGGGAGCAATGAGCAGTTCTTC; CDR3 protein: CASSSRRSSGSNEQFF
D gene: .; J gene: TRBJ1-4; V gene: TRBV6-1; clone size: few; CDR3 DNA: TGTGCCAGTATGCTAGGGGAAAAACTGTTTTTT; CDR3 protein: CASMLGEKLFF
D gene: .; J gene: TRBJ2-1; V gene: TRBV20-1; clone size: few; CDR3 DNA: TGCAGTGCTGACGCCTACAATGAGCAGTTCTTC; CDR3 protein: CSADAYNEQFF
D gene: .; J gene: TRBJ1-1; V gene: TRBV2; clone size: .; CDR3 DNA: TGTGCCAGCTCACCACCCCCCTCTGGGGGGGACACTGAAGCTTTCTTT; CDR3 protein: CASSPPPSGGDTEAFF
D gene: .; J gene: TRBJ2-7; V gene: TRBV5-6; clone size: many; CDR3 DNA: TGTGCCAGCAGCTTCCGCGGGCCCGAGCAGTACTTC; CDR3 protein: CASSFRGPEQYF
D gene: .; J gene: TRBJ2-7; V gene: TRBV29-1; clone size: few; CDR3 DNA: TGCAGCGTTGAGACTCGTAGAGGGGCCCACTACGAGCAGTACTTC; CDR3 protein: CSVETRRGAHYEQYF
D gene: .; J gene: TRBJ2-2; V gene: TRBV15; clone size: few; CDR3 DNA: TGTGCCACCAGCAGAGATCTCCAGGGTCTAGGGGAGCTGTTTTTT; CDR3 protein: CATSRDLQGLGELFF
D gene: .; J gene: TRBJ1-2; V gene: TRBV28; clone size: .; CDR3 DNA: TGTGCCAGCAGGTCTACAGGTTCCCTCTATGGCTACACCTTC; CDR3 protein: CASRSTGSLYGYTF
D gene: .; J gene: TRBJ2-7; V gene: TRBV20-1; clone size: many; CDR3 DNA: TGCAGTGCTCATACTCGGGGGTACGAGCAGTACTTC; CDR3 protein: CSAHTRGYEQYF
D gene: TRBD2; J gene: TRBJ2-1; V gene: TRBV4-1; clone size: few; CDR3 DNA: TGCGCCAGCAGCCAAGTCCCCCCCGGAAGCGCGGGGGACAATGAGCAGTTCTTC; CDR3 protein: CASSQVPPGSAGDNEQFF
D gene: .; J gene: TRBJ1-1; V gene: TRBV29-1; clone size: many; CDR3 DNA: TGCAGCGTTGCTGCCCAGGGAGGGACTGAAGCTTTCTTT; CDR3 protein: CSVAAQGGTEAFF
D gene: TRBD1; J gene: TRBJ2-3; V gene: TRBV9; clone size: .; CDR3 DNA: TGTGCCAGCAGCGCCCCGAGACAGGGTCGGTCAGCAGATACGCAGTATTTT; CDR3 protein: CASSAPRQGRSADTQYF
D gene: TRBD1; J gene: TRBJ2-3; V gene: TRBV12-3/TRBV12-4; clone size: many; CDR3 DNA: TGTGCCAGCAGTTTAAGGGGACAGGGACGCACAGATACGCAGTATTTT; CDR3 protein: CASSLRGQGRTDTQYF
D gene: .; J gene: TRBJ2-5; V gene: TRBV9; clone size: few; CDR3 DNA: TGTGCCAGCAGCCCAGGGCCTTACCAAGAGACCCAGTACTTC; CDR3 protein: CASSPGPYQETQYF
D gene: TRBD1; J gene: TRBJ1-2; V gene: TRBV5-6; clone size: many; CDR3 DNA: TGTGCCAGCAGCGCCGGGACAGCGTATGGCTACACCTTC; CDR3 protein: CASSAGTAYGYTF
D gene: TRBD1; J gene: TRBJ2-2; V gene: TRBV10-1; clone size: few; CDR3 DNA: TGCGCCAGCGGGGGACAGGGAGGAACCGGGGAGCTGTTTTTT; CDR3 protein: CASGGQGGTGELFF
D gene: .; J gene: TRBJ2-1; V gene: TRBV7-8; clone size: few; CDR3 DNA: TGTGCCAGCAGCCCGCGACTAGGGGGCGATGAGCAGTTCTTC; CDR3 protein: CASSPRLGGDEQFF
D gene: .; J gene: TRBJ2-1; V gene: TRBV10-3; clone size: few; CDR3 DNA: TGTGCCATCAGTGAGTCTCGGGAGCAGTTCTTC; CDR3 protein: CAISESREQFF
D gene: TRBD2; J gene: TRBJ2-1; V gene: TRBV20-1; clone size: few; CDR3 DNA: TGCAGTGCTCTTACTTTAGCGGGAGGGCAGTACAATGAGCAGTTCTTC; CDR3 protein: CSALTLAGGQYNEQFF
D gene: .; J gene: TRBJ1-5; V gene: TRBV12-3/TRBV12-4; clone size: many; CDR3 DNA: TGTGCCAGCAGTTTAAGCCAAGGCTTACAGCCCCAGCATTTT; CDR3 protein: CASSLSQGLQPQHF
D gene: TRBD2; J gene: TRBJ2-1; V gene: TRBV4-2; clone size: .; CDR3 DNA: TGTGCCAGCAGCCAAGACAAAGCGGGAGTCATCTACAATGAGCAGTTCTTC; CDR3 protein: CASSQDKAGVIYNEQFF
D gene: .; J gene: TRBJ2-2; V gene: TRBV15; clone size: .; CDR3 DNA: TGTGGAAGCGGGTCCCGGAACACCGGGGAGCTGTTTTTT; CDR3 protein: CGSGSRNTGELFF
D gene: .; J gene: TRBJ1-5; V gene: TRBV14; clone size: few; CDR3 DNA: TGTGCCAGCAGCCAAGAAGGGTATAGCAATCAGCCCCAGCATTTT; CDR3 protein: CASSQEGYSNQPQHF
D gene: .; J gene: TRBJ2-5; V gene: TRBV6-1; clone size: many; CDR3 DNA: TGTGCCAGCAGTGGGGAACATTGGGGGACCCAGTACTTC; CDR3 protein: CASSGEHWGTQYF
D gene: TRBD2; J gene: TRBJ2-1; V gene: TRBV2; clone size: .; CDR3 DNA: TGTGCCACCAAAAACCTAGCGGCCTCCTACAATGAGCAGTTCTTC; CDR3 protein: CATKNLAASYNEQFF
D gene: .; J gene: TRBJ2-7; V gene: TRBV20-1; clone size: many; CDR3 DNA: TGCAGTGCTATTCCTAGCAGTTCCTACGAGCAGTACTTC; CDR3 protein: CSAIPSSSYEQYF
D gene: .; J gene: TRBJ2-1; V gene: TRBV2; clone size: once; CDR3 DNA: TGTGCCAGCAGTGAAGGGGCTGGCGATGAGCAGTTCTTC; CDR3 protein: CASSEGAGDEQFF
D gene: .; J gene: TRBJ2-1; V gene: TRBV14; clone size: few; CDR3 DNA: TGTGCCAGCAGCCACAGATCGGGAGTCCACAATGAGCAGTTCTTC; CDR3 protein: CASSHRSGVHNEQFF
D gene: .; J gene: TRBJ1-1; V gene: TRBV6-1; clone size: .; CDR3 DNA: TGTGCCAGCAGTGCCTGGCGTATCACTGAAGCTTTCTTT; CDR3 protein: CASSAWRITEAFF
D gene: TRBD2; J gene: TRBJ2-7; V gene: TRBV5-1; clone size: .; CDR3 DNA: TGCGCCAGCAGCCAGTTAGCGGGAGACAGCTACGAGCAGCACTTC; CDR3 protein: CASSQLAGDSYEQHF
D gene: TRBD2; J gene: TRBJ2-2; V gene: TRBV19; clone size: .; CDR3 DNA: TGTGCCAGTAGTCCGCTCGCCGGGACTAGCGGGCTTAACACCGGGGAGCTGTTTTTT; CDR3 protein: CASSPLAGTSGLNTGELFF
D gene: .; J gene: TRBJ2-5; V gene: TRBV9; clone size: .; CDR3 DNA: TGTGCCAGCAGCGTACGGGGCGTCCAAGAGACCCAGTACTTC; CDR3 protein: CASSVRGVQETQYF
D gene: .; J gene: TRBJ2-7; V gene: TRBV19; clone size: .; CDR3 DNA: TGTGCCAGTAGTATCACGCAGGGGCAAGGGGAGCAGTACTTC; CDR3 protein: CASSITQGQGEQYF
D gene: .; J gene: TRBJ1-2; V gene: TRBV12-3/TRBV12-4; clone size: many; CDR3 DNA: TGTGCCAGCGGGGCTGTTGGCTACACCTTC; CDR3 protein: CASGAVGYTF
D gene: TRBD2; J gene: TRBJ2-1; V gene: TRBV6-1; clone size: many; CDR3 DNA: TGTGCCAGCAGTGAACCAACTAGCGGGAGGGCCGGGGGTGATGAGCAGTTCTTC; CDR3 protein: CASSEPTSGRAGGDEQFF
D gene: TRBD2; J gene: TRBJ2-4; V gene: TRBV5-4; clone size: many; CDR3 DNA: TGTGCCAGCAGCTCCTGGGGGAGGGAAGTCAAAAACATTCAGTACTTC; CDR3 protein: CASSSWGREVKNIQYF
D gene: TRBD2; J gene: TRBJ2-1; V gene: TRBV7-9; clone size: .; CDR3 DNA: TGTGCCAGCAGCTTAGTCCCGGGAGGCTCCTACAATGAGCAGTTCTTC; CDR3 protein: CASSLVPGGSYNEQFF